What follows are 21 T cell receptor beta chains derived from one specimen sequenced in a study of blood T cell repertoires in COVID-19. Libraries were prepared by immunoSEQ multiplex PCR; TCRdb keeps only in-frame clonotypes and omits some of them. This repertoire shows under 150,000 clones, around 86% found once; its top ten account for around 9.9%. Input material: peripheral blood. These receptors were obtained from a man older than 75 with acute or convalescent COVID-19.

The genes are TRBV6-5 and TRBJ1-1; the D is unclear. The germline V gene encodes CDR1 MNHEY and CDR2 SVGAGI. This CDR3 has 11 residues. The germline V and J ends were trimmed by 7 bases and 5 bases, with 8 bases remaining between them. The CDR3: CASTQRTEAFF. DNA for the CDR3: TGTGCCAGCACTCAACGGACTGAAGCTTTCTTT.

The chain combines TRBV20-1 with TRBJ1-1, with D unresolved. Germline V gene lookup returns CDR1 DFQATT and CDR2 SNEGSKA (reference sequence). The CDR3 is 11 residues long. Trimming removed 2 bases from V and 3 bases from J, with 4 bases in between. This chain's CDR3 is CSARSDTEAFF. CDR3 coding DNA: TGCAGTGCTAGATCCGACACTGAAGCTTTCTTT.

The rearrangement links TRBV5-4 to TRBJ2-5, with 7 bases lining up with TRBD2. V trimming: 4 bases; J trimming: 1 base; junction bases outside the gene matches: 7. Germline V gene data show CDR1 as SGHNT and CDR2 as YYREEE (reference sequence). CDR3 length: 15 residues. The CDR3 here is CASSGRGGSQETQYF. The CDR3 DNA is TGTGCCAGCAGCGGGAGGGGCGGAAGCCAAGAGACCCAGTACTTC.

V gene TRBV9 combines with J gene TRBJ1-1; D perhaps matches TRBD1 (5 bases). This CDR3 has 14 amino acids. Germline V gene lookup returns CDR1 SGDLS and CDR2 YYNGEE. The V and J ends lost 2 bases and 4 bases respectively, with 12 bases between them. In DNA, the CDR3 is TGTGCCAGCAGCGTCTCCCAGGGCTCCACTGAAGCTTTCTTT. This encodes CASSVSQGSTEAFF.

The chain combines TRBV27 with TRBJ1-1; D is undetermined. The germline V gene encodes CDR1 MNHEY and CDR2 SMNVEV (reference sequence). This CDR3 has 13 amino acids. Trimming cost V 2 bases and J 1 base, with 5 bases left between them. The CDR3 loop reads CASSLLGNTEAFF. In DNA, the CDR3 is TGTGCCAGCAGTTTACTAGGGAACACTGAAGCTTTCTTT.

This clone was found a few times. This chain links TRBV14 with TRBJ1-2; 10 nucleotides line up with TRBD1. J lost 7 bases, V lost 7 bases, and 12 bases had no gene match. Germline V gene data show CDR1 as SGHDN and CDR2 as FVKESK. CDR3 length: 15 residues. The DNA for the CDR3 is TGTGCCAGCAAGGGAATGACAGGGGGCATAGTTGGCTACACCTTC. Encoded protein: CASKGMTGGIVGYTF.

The gene calls are TRBV19 and TRBJ1-4, with D maybe TRBD1 (6 bases). This CDR3 has 15 residues. V dropped 4 bases and J dropped 1 base, with 10 bases sitting between them. The germline V gene encodes CDR1 LNHDA and CDR2 SQIVND (reference sequence). DNA for the CDR3: TGTGCCAGTAGTAACCAACAGGGAACTAATGAAAAACTGTTTTTT. Amino acids: CASSNQQGTNEKLFF.

This clone was recorded a few times. This sequence joins TRBV5-4 and TRBJ1-1; perhaps TRBD1 as D (6 bases). Germline V gives CDR1 SGHNT, CDR2 YYREEE (reference sequence). V gave up 4 bases and J gave up 2 bases, with 15 bases separating them. CDR3 length: 15 amino acids. The CDR3 loop reads CASSLLNRANTEAFF. The CDR3 nucleotides read TGTGCCAGCAGCCTCCTAAACAGGGCCAACACTGAAGCTTTCTTT.

This chain connects TRBV20-1 to TRBJ2-7; D call uncertain. CDR3 length: 16 residues. V was trimmed by 3 bases and J by 0 bases, leaving 18 bases between them. The V gene's germline CDR1 is DFQATT and CDR2 SNEGSKA (reference sequence). CDR3 DNA: TGCAGTGCTAGTCCCATCACAGATACCAGCTCCTACGAGCAGTACTTC. Translating it yields CSASPITDTSSYEQYF.

The gene calls are TRBV27 and TRBJ1-2; 7 bases map to TRBD1. Germline loops: CDR1 MNHEY, CDR2 SMNVEV (reference sequence). The CDR3 sequence is 14 residues long. With V trimmed by 3 bases and J by 7 bases, 8 bases remained unmatched. The CDR3 nucleotides read TGTGCCAGCAGTTTGACCCCTGGGACAGCTGGCTACACCTTC. Protein: CASSLTPGTAGYTF.

The chain combines TRBV19 with TRBJ2-1; 7 bases line up with TRBD2. Germline V lookup: CDR1 LNHDA, CDR2 SQIVND (reference sequence). V trimming: 5 bases; J trimming: 4 bases; junction bases outside the gene matches: 8. This CDR3 has 15 amino acids. CDR3 loop: CASSLASGPYNEQFF. Written as DNA, the CDR3 is TGTGCCAGTAGTCTGGCTAGCGGACCTTACAATGAGCAGTTCTTC.

This clone was seen a handful of times. The J gene is TRBJ2-2, the V gene TRBV19, with D possibly matching TRBD1 (5 bases). Germline CDR1 is LNHDA and CDR2 is SQIVND (reference sequence). The CDR3 totals 14 residues. Here the CDR3 DNA reads TGTGTCTCTGTGGGGCAGCCTAACACCGGGGAGCTGTTTTTT. This codes for CVSVGQPNTGELFF.

As regards this clone: A junction end diverges from the germline sequence, so it may reflect a read error. The CDR3 here is CASSEADRATPPIF. In nucleotides, the CDR3 is TGTGCCAGCAGTGAAGCGGACAGGGCCACCCCCCCGATTTTT. The chain has TRBV2 and TRBJ1-4; TRBD1 aligns across 8 bases. Per the germline V gene, CDR1 is SNHLY and CDR2 is FYNNEI. The CDR3 has 14 amino acids.

The chain recombines TRBV19 with TRBJ1-5; D perhaps matches TRBD1 (6 bases). Trimming took off 1 base at V and 8 bases at J, with 15 bases between the two ends. The CDR3 has 15 residues. Germline CDR1 and CDR2: LNHDA and SQIVND (reference sequence). Here the CDR3 reads CASSIGWGPQEPQHF. For the CDR3, the DNA is TGTGCCAGTAGTATAGGGTGGGGGCCTCAGGAGCCCCAGCATTTT. Drawing the rest from reference TRBV19 and TRBJ1-5, the complete variable domain is DGGITQSPKYLFRKEGQNVTLSCEQNLNHDAMYWYRQDPGQGLRLIYYSQIVNDFQKGDIAEGYSVSREKKESFPLTVTSAQKNPTAFYLCASSIGWGPQEPQHFGDGTRLSIL.

This rearrangement joins TRBV19 to TRBJ2-7, with TRBD2 matching 7 bases. Trimming took 3 bases from V and 3 from J; bases not matched to a gene: 8. Germline V lookup: CDR1 LNHDA, CDR2 SQIVND (reference sequence). This CDR3 region has 15 residues. The CDR3 reads CASSIGASGHYEQYF. In nucleotides, the CDR3 is TGTGCCAGTAGTATCGGGGCTAGCGGCCACTACGAGCAGTACTTC.

This chain links TRBV19 with TRBJ1-5; D unclear. This CDR3 has 15 amino acids. Trimming took off 8 bases at V and 1 base at J, with 15 bases between the two ends. Germline V lookup: CDR1 LNHDA, CDR2 SQIVND (reference sequence). CDR3 amino acids: CASQIERGSNQPQHF. The CDR3 DNA reads TGTGCCAGTCAGATCGAGAGAGGAAGCAATCAGCCCCAGCATTTT.

The V call is TRBV29-1, the J call TRBJ1-4; the D is unclear. V was trimmed by 5 bases and J by 5 bases, leaving 9 bases between them. In germline, CDR1 is SQVTM, CDR2 ANQGSEA. The CDR3 contains 12 residues. The CDR3 nucleotides read TGCAGCGTTTCCGGGAGCAATGAAAAACTGTTTTTT. Its translation is CSVSGSNEKLFF.

The CDR3 sequence is CASKWATDTQYF. CDR3 nucleotides: TGTGCCAGCAAATGGGCCACAGATACGCAGTATTTT. V is TRBV2 and J is TRBJ2-3; D not resolved. The CDR3 has 12 amino acids. Germline V gives CDR1 SNHLY, CDR2 FYNNEI. Trimming took 7 bases from V and 2 from J, leaving 7 bases between them.

This rearrangement joins TRBV5-4 to TRBJ2-2; 8 positions match TRBD1. With 3 bases clipped from V and 1 base from J, the junction kept 2 bases outside the gene matches. The CDR3 sequence is 15 residues long. Per germline, CDR1 SGHNT and CDR2 YYREEE (reference sequence). The DNA of the CDR3 is TGTGCCAGCAGCTGGACAGGGCAGAACACCGGGGAGCTGTTTTTT. Translating gives CASSWTGQNTGELFF.

The chain recombines TRBV18 with TRBJ2-5; D is perhaps TRBD1 (6 bases). Trimming removed 2 bases at V and 1 base at J, with 11 bases between. CDR1 and CDR2 from the germline V gene are KGHSH and LQKENI. The CDR3 sequence is 15 residues long. The CDR3 here is CASSPKTGGQETQYF. The CDR3 DNA sequence: TGTGCCAGCTCACCAAAGACAGGAGGCCAAGAGACCCAGTACTTC.

The chain joins TRBV5-5 to TRBJ2-6; D gene uncertain. This CDR3 region has 17 residues. The germline V gene has CDR1 SGHKS and CDR2 YYEKEE (reference sequence). Trimming removed 4 bases from V and 1 base from J, with 15 bases in between. The CDR3 DNA reads TGTGCCAGCAGCCCTCCGCCAAGAGGTTCTGGGGCCAACGTCCTGACTTTC. Translation gives CASSPPPRGSGANVLTF.